These T cell receptor beta chains were read from a single sample in a study of blood T cell repertoires in COVID-19. Produced via immunoSEQ multiplex PCR; TCRdb's table is partial and in-frame only. The table records about 330,000 clones, 87% of them present only once. The sequenced material came from peripheral blood. These receptors originate from a young man with COVID-19, enrolled during active disease. Both conserved end residues are part of each CDR3. Each record gives: clone size, V gene, D gene, J gene, CDR3 DNA, CDR3 protein. The D gene is left open where the match is weak. The size of a clone is reported for some rows only, either as once, few or many, or as a class for expanded clones.

size: NA
V: TRBV11-3
D: NA
J: TRBJ1-1
DNA: TGTGCCAGCAGCTTACCTGGGACACCGAGTGAAGCTTTCTTT
CDR3: CASSLPGTPSEAFF

size: NA
V: TRBV5-1
D: TRBD2
J: TRBJ2-2
DNA: TGCGCCAGCAGCCCGGGCGGGGGAACCGGGGAGCTGTTTTTT
CDR3: CASSPGGGTGELFF

size: NA
V: TRBV23-1
D: NA
J: TRBJ2-7
DNA: TGCGCCAGCAGCCTGGACAGCCGCCACTACTACGAGCAGTACTTC
CDR3: CASSLDSRHYYEQYF

size: NA
V: TRBV9
D: TRBD1
J: TRBJ2-2
DNA: TGTGCCAGCAGCGGACGACAGGGAAACACCGGGGAGCTGTTTTTT
CDR3: CASSGRQGNTGELFF

size: NA
V: TRBV28
D: NA
J: TRBJ2-7
DNA: TGTGCCAGCACCAGGGGCTACGAGCAGTACTTC
CDR3: CASTRGYEQYF

size: NA
V: TRBV6-4
D: NA
J: TRBJ2-2
DNA: TGTGCCAGCGCGGGGTCTGGTTACACCGGGGAGCTGTTTTTT
CDR3: CASAGSGYTGELFF

size: NA
V: TRBV10-3
D: NA
J: TRBJ2-7
DNA: TGTGCCATCAGTGAGTCGAGGGGGTACGAGCAGTACTTC
CDR3: CAISESRGYEQYF

size: NA
V: TRBV19
D: TRBD2
J: TRBJ2-3
DNA: TGTGCCAGTAGTCGATCCTCTGGGGGGGAGGCAGATACGCAGTATTTT
CDR3: CASSRSSGGEADTQYF

size: NA
V: TRBV3-1/TRBV3-2
D: TRBD1
J: TRBJ1-1
DNA: TGTGCCAGCAGCCCTCGAACAGGGGGCGGACGGTCACTGGGAGCTTTCTTT
CDR3: CASSPRTGGGRSLGAFF

size: NA
V: TRBV27
D: TRBD2
J: TRBJ2-1
DNA: TGTGCCAGCAGTTTAGTGGGCGGGGGGGCCTATGAGCAGTTCTTC
CDR3: CASSLVGGGAYEQFF

size: NA
V: TRBV19
D: NA
J: TRBJ2-7
DNA: TGTGCCAGTAGTTACCAGGGCTACGAGCAGTACTTC
CDR3: CASSYQGYEQYF

size: NA
V: TRBV5-6
D: NA
J: TRBJ1-2
DNA: TGTGCCAGCAGCCCCGGTAGTCGGGGTTACACCTTC
CDR3: CASSPGSRGYTF

size: NA
V: TRBV27
D: NA
J: TRBJ1-2
DNA: TGTGCCAGCAGTTTGGACAGCCACGGATACTATGGCTACACCTTC
CDR3: CASSLDSHGYYGYTF

size: NA
V: TRBV18
D: NA
J: TRBJ2-7
DNA: TGTGCCAGCTCACCACGGACAGGTTCGGGAGGGGAGCAGTACTTC
CDR3: CASSPRTGSGGEQYF

size: NA
V: TRBV24-1
D: NA
J: TRBJ1-4
DNA: TGTGCCACCAGTGGTATCCTTTTATGTACAGCTAATGAAAAACTGTTTTTT
CDR3: CATSGILLCTANEKLFF

size: NA
V: TRBV4-3
D: TRBD1
J: TRBJ2-1
DNA: TGCGCCAGCAGCCAAGGGACAGGGTCCTACAATGAGCAGTTCTTC
CDR3: CASSQGTGSYNEQFF

size: NA
V: TRBV7-3
D: TRBD2
J: TRBJ2-1
DNA: TGTGCCAGCAGCCAGACTAGCGGGGGGGCCTACAATGAGCAGTTCTTC
CDR3: CASSQTSGGAYNEQFF

size: NA
V: TRBV27
D: TRBD2
J: TRBJ2-3
DNA: TGTGCCAGCAGTTTGGCGGGAGGGCTAGTCACAGATACGCAGTATTTT
CDR3: CASSLAGGLVTDTQYF

size: once
V: TRBV7-9
D: NA
J: TRBJ1-3
DNA: TGTGCCAGCACCTTCGGGGGATCACCCTCTGGAAACACCATATATTTT
CDR3: CASTFGGSPSGNTIYF

size: NA
V: TRBV10-2
D: TRBD2
J: TRBJ2-2
DNA: TGCGCCAGCATTGGGACTAGCGGGAGAACCGGGGAGCTGTTTTTT
CDR3: CASIGTSGRTGELFF

size: NA
V: TRBV5-4
D: TRBD1
J: TRBJ2-7
DNA: TGTGCCAGCAGCTTACCCGGGACAGGGAGGCGGTACGAGCAGTACTTC
CDR3: CASSLPGTGRRYEQYF

size: NA
V: TRBV7-9
D: TRBD1
J: TRBJ1-1
DNA: TGTGCCAGCAGCACAGGGGGGACGGCTTTCTTT
CDR3: CASSTGGTAFF

size: NA
V: TRBV6-5
D: NA
J: TRBJ1-2
DNA: TGTGCCAGCAGGACCACCCCGGGACACCGCTACACCTTC
CDR3: CASRTTPGHRYTF

size: once
V: TRBV20-1
D: TRBD1
J: TRBJ1-2
DNA: TGCAGTGCTAGTTCCCAGGGGGCGTCTGGCTACACCTTC
CDR3: CSASSQGASGYTF